This T cell receptor (beta chain) was identified in a study of T cell clusters in autoimmune cytopenias. Overall study context: TRB sequencing had a median 51,575 reads and 2,350 distinct clonotypes per sample. Study conclusions and caveats: Physiological T cell clusters of healthy donors were apparently absent in primary autoimmune cytopenia patients.

TRB rearrangements were amplified by touch-down multiplex PCR with mixed TRB-A/B primers. TCRdb re-called the multiplex PCR reads, yielding one record per CDR3 amino acid sequence without DNA. The repertoire table contains roughly 3,900 distinct CDR3 sequences. Each sample's input was 250 ng genomic DNA, 38,000 or so genome equivalents. Germline CDR1 MNHEY, CDR2 SVGAGI. CDR3 length: 15 residues. This clonotype registers medium-sized by frequency. Its matching antigen is unknown. The specimen was peripheral blood. The V and J genes are TRBV6-5 and TRBJ2-2. The receptor was isolated from a human donor with an autoimmune cytopenia or autoimmune hepatitis (not recorded which). The CDR3 here is CASSYSTSNTGELFF.